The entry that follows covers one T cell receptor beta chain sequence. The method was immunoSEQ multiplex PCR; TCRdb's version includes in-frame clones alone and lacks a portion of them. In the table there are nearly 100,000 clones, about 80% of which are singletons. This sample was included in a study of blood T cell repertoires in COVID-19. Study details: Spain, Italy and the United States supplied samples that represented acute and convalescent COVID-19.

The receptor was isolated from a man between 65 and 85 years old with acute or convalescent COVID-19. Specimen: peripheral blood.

The CDR3 region has the DNA TGCGCCAGCAGCTCGGGGGGACAGGGGGTCGAGCAGTACTTC. It is translated as CASSSGGQGVEQYF. The rearrangement uses TRBV5-1 and TRBJ2-7; 11 bases line up with TRBD1. V lost 3 bases and J lost 6; bases outside the gene matches: 5. Germline CDR1 reads SGHRS; CDR2 reads YFSETQ. CDR3 size: 14 residues.